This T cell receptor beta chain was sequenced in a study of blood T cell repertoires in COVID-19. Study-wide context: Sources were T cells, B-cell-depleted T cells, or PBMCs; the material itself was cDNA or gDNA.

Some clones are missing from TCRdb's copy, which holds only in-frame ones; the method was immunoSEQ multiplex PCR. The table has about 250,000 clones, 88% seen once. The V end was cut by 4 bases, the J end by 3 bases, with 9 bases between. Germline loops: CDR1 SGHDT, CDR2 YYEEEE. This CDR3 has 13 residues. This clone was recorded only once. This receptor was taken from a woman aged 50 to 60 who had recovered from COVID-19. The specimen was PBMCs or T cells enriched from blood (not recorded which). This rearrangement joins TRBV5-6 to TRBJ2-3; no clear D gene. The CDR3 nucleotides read TGTGCCAGCAGCGGCGCGCGGACAGATACGCAGTATTTT. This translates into CASSGARTDTQYF. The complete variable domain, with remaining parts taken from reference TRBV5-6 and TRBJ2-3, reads DAGVTQSPTHLIKTRGQQVTLRCSPKSGHDTVSWYQQALGQGPQFIFQYYEEEERQRGNFPDRFSGHQFPNYSSELNVNALLLGDSALYLCASSGARTDTQYFGPGTRLTVL.